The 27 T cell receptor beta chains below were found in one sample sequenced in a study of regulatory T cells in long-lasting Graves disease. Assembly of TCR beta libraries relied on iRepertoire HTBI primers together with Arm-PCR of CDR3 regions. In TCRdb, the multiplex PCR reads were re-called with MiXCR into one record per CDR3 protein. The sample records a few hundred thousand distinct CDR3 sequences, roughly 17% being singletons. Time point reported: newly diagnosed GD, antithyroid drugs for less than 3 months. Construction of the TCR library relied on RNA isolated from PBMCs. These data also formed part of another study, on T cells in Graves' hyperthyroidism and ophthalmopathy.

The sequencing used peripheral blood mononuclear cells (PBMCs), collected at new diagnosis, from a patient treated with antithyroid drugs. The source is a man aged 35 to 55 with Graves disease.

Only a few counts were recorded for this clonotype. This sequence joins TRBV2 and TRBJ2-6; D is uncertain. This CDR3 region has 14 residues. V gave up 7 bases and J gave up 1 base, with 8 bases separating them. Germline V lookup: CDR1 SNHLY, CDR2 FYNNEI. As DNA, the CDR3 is TGTGCCAGCACGGGTTTTTCTGGGGCCAACGTCCTGACTTTC. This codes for CASTGFSGANVLTF.

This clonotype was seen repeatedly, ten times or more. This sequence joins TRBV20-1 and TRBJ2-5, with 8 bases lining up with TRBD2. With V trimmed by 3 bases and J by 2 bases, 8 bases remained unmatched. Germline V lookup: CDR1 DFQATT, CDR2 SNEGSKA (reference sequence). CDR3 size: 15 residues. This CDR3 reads CSARRSSGAQETQYF. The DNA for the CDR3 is TGCAGTGCTAGGAGGAGTAGCGGGGCGCAAGAGACCCAGTACTTC.

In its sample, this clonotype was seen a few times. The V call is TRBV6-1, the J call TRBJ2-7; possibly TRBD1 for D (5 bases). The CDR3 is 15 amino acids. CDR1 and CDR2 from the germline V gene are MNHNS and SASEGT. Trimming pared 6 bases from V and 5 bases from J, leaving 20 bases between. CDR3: CASRRRAGSKDEQYF. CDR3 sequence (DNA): TGTGCCAGCAGGCGTCGGGCAGGGTCGAAGGACGAGCAGTACTTC.

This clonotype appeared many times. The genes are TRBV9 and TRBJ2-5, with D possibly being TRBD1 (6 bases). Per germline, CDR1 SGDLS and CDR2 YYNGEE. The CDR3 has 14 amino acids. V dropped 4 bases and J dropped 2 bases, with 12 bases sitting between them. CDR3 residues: CASSKGQLQETQYF. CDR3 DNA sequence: TGTGCCAGCAGCAAGGGACAACTTCAAGAGACCCAGTACTTC. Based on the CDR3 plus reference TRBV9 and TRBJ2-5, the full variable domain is DSGVTQTPKHLITATGQRVTLRCSPRSGDLSVYWYQQSLDQGLQFLIQYYNGEERAKGNILERFSAQQFPDLHSELNLSSLELGDSALYFCASSKGQLQETQYFGPGTRLLVL.

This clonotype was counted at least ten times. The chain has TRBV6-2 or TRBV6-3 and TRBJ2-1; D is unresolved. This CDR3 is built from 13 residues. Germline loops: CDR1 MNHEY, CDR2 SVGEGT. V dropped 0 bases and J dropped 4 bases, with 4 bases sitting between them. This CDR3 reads CASSYSVYNEQFF. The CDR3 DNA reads TGTGCCAGCAGTTACTCGGTGTACAATGAGCAGTTCTTC.

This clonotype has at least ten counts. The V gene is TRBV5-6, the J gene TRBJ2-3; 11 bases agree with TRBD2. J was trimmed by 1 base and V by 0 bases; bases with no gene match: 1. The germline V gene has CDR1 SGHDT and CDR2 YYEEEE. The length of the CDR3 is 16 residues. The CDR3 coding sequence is TGTGCCAGCAGCTTGGATAGCGGGGGGGGCACAGATACGCAGTATTTT. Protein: CASSLDSGGGTDTQYF.

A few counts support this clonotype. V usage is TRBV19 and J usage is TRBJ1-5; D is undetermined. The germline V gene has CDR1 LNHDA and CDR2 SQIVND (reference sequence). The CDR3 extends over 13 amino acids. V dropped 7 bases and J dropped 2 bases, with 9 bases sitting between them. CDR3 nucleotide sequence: TGTGCCAGTAACTTCCGGGGCAATCAGCCCCAGCATTTT. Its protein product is CASNFRGNQPQHF.

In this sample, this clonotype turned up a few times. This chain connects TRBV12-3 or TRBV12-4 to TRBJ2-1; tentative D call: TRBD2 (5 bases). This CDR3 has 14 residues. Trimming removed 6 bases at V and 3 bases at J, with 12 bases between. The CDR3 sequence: CASRLTGFYNEQFF. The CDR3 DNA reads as TGTGCCAGCAGGCTAACGGGGTTCTACAATGAGCAGTTCTTC.

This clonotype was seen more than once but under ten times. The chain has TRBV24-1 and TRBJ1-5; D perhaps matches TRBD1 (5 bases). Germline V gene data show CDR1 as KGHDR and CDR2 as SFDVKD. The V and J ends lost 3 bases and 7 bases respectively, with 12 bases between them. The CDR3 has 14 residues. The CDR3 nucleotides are TGTGCCACCAGTGATGCCAGGGTTAAGCAGCCCCAGCATTTT. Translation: CATSDARVKQPQHF.

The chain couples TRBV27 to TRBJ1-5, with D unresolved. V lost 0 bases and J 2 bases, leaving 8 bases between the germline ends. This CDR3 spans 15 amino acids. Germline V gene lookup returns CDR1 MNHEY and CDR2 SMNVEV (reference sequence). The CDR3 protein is CASSLSSWGNQPQHF. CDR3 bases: TGTGCCAGCAGTTTATCCTCCTGGGGCAATCAGCCCCAGCATTTT.

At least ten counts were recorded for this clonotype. CDR3 sequence (DNA): TGCAGCGTTGTGTTGGGAGAGGCGGGATCACCCCTCCACTTT. Its translation: CSVVLGEAGSPLHF. The J gene is TRBJ1-6, the V gene TRBV29-1; no definite D call. The CDR3 totals 14 residues. Germline CDR1 and CDR2: SQVTM and ANQGSEA. Trimming stripped 4 bases from V and 10 bases from J, with 17 bases between.

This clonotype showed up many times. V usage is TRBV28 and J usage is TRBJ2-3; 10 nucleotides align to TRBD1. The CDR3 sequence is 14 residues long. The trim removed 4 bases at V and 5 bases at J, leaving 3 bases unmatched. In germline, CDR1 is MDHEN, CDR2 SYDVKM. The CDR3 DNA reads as TGTGCCAGCAGTTCCGGGACAGGGGTAGATACGCAGTATTTT. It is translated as CASSSGTGVDTQYF.

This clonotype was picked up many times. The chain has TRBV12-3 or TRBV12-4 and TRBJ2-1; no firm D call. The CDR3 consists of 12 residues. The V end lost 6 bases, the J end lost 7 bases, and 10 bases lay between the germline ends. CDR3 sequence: CASREGQNEQFF. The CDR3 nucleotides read TGTGCCAGCAGGGAAGGGCAGAATGAGCAGTTCTTC.

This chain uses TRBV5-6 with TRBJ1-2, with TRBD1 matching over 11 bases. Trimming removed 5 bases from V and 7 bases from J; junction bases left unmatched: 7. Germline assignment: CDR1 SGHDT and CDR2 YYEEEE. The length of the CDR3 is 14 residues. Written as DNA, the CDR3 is TGTGCCAGCAGGTGGACAGGGGGCGGTGGTGGCTACACCTTC. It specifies CASRWTGGGGGYTF.

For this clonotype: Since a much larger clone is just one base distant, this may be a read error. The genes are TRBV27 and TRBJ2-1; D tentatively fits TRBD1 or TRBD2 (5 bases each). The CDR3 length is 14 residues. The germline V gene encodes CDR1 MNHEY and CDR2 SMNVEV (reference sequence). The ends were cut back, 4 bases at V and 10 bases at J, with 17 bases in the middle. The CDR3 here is CASSSPTRGDEQFF. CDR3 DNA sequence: TGTGCCAGCAGTTCGCCGACCCGGGGCGACGAGCAGTTCTTC.

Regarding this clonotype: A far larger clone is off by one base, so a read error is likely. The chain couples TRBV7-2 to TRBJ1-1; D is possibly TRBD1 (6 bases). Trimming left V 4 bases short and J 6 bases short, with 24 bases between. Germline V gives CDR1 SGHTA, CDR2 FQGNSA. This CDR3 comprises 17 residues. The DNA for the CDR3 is TGTGCCAGCAGCTGGACGACAGGTTTCCGAATCAGGGCTGAAGCTTTCTTT. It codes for CASSWTTGFRIRAEAFF.

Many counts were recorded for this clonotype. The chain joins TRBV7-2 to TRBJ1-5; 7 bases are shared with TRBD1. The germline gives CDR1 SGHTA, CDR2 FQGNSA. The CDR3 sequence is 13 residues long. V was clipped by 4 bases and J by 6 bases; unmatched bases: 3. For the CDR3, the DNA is TGTGCCAGCAGCTCGACAGGGCGTCAGCCCCAGCATTTT. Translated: CASSSTGRQPQHF.

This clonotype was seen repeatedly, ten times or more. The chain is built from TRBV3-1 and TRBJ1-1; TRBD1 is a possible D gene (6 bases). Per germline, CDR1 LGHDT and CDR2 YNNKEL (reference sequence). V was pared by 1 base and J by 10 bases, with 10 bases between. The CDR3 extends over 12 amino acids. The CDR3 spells CASSQVQGRAFF. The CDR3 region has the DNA TGTGCCAGCAGCCAAGTACAGGGTAGAGCTTTCTTT.

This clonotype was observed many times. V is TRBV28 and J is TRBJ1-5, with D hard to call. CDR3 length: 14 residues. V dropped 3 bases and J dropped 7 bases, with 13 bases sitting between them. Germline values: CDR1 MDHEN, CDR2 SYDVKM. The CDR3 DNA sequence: TGTGCCAGCAGTTTTGGGGTTATGAGGCAGCCCCAGCATTTT. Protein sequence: CASSFGVMRQPQHF.

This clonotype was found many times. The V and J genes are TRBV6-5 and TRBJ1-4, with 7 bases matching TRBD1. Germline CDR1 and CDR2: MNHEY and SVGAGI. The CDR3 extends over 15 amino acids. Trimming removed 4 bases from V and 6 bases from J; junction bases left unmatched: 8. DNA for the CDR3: TGTGCCAGCAGTTTAATGACAGGGAGGGATGAAAAACTGTTTTTT. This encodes CASSLMTGRDEKLFF.

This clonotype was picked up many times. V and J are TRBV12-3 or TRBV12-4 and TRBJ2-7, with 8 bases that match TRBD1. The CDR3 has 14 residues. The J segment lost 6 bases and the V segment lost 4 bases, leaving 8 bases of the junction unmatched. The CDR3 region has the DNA TGTGCCAGCAGTTCCGGGACAGGACCGTTCGAGCAGTACTTC. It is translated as CASSSGTGPFEQYF.

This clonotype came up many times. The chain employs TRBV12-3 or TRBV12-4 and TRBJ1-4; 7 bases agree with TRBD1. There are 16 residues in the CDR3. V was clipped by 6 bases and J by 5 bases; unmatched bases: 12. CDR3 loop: CASSPEDREPNEKLFF. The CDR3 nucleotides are TGTGCCAGCAGCCCGGAAGACAGGGAGCCAAATGAAAAACTGTTTTTT.

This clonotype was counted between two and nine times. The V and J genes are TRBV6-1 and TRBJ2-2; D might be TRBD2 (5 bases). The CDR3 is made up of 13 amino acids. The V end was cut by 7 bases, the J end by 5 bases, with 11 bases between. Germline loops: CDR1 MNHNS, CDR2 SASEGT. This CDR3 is CASNSQRTGELFF. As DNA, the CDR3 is TGTGCCAGCAATTCACAGCGGACCGGGGAGCTGTTTTTT.

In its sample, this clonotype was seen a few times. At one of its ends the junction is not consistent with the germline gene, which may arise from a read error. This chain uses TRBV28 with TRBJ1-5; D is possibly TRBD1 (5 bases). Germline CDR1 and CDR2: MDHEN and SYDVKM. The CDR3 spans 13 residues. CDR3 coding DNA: TGTGCCACCAGTGACCAGGGTTATCAGCCCCAGCATTTT. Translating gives CATSDQGYQPQHF.

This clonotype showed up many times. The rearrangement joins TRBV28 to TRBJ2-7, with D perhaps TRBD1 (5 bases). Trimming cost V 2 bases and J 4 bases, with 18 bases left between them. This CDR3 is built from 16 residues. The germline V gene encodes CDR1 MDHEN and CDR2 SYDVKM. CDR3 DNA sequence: TGTGCCAGCAGTTTAGGCCCACAGGACCTACGGTACGAGCAGTACTTC. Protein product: CASSLGPQDLRYEQYF.

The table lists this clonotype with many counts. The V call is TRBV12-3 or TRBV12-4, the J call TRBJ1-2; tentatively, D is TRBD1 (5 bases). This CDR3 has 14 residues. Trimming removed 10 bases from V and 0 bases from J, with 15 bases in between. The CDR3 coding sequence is TGTGCCATACTAAGTTGGGGGTCTAACTATGGCTACACCTTC. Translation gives CAILSWGSNYGYTF.

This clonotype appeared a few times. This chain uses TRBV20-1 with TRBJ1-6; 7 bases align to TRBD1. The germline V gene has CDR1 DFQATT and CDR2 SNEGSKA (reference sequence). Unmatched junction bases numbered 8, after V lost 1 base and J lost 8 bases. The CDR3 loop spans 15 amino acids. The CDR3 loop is CSARGDSGTDSPLHF. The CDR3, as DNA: TGCAGTGCTAGAGGAGATTCCGGGACAGATTCACCCCTCCACTTT.